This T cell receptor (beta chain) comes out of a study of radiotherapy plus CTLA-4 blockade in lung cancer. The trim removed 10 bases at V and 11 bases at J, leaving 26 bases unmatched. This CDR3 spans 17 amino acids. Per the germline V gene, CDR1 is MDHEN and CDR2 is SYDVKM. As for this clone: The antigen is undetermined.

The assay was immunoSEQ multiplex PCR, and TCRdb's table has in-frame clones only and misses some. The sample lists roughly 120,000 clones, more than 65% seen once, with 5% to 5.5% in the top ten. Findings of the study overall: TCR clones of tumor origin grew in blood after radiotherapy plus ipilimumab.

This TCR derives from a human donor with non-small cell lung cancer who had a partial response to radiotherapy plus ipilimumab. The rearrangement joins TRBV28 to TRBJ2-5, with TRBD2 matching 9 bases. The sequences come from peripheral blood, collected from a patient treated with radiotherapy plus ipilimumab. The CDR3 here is CATKPIRDRRAGGEQYF. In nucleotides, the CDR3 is TGTGCCACTAAGCCGATCCGGGACAGAAGGGCGGGAGGGGAGCAGTACTTC.